Each of the 24 T cell receptor beta chains below was sequenced from the same sample in a study of blood T cell repertoires in COVID-19. Measured with immunoSEQ multiplex PCR; TCRdb has only the in-frame clones, and not every one. The sample records some 300,000 clones, around 91% being singletons. The sequenced sample consisted of peripheral blood. These receptors were collected from a woman in her 40s with COVID-19, enrolled during active disease.

This chain uses TRBV6-2 or TRBV6-3 with TRBJ2-7; 9 bases are shared with TRBD1. With 4 bases clipped from V and 4 bases from J, the junction kept 5 bases outside the gene matches. Germline V gives CDR1 MNHEY, CDR2 SVGEGT. The CDR3 is made up of 14 amino acids. CDR3 coding DNA: TGTGCCAGCAGTTTTTCGACAGGGGGGTACGAGCAGTACTTC. It yields the protein CASSFSTGGYEQYF.

The chain couples TRBV27 to TRBJ2-1; D might be TRBD1 (5 bases). V gave up 4 bases and J gave up 8 bases, with 18 bases separating them. The CDR3 runs to 15 residues. Germline V gene data show CDR1 as MNHEY and CDR2 as SMNVEV (reference sequence). The CDR3 reads CASSSPKGPSDEQFF. The CDR3 nucleotides are TGTGCCAGCAGTTCCCCCAAGGGGCCCAGCGATGAGCAGTTCTTC.

The chain joins TRBV27 to TRBJ1-2; D gene unclear. The CDR3 runs to 16 residues. V lost 8 bases and J lost 3, with 22 bases in between. Germline V lookup: CDR1 MNHEY, CDR2 SMNVEV (reference sequence). In nucleotides, the CDR3 is TGTGCCAGCGCCGAAACAAGGAGGGCCCGTCACTATGGCTACACCTTC. Translated: CASAETRRARHYGYTF.

The V call is TRBV28, the J call TRBJ2-5; the D gene is possibly TRBD1 (6 bases). The CDR3 contains 16 residues. Germline V CDR1 and CDR2: MDHEN, SYDVKM. V was pared by 2 bases and J by 5 bases, with 18 bases between. The CDR3: CASSLRIVLTGETQYF. CDR3 in DNA: TGTGCCAGCAGTTTACGCATCGTCCTTACAGGGGAGACCCAGTACTTC. Full variable domain (remainder filled in from reference TRBV28 and TRBJ2-5): DVKVTQSSRYLVKRTGEKVFLECVQDMDHENMFWYRQDPGLGLRLIYFSYDVKMKEKGDIPEGYSVSREKKERFSLILESASTNQTSMYLCASSLRIVLTGETQYFGPGTRLLVL.

The chain uses TRBV5-1 and TRBJ2-7, with a weak D call TRBD1 (5 bases). The CDR3 length is 14 residues. Per germline, CDR1 SGHRS and CDR2 YFSETQ. Trimming left V 4 bases short and J 0 bases short, with 11 bases between. CDR3 loop: CASSKTTASYEQYF. CDR3 coding DNA: TGCGCCAGCAGCAAGACGACAGCCTCCTACGAGCAGTACTTC. The full variable domain, rest sourced from reference TRBV5-1 and TRBJ2-7, is KAGVTQTPRYLIKTRGQQVTLSCSPISGHRSVSWYQQTPGQGLQFLFEYFSETQRNKGNFPGRFSGRQFSNSRSEMNVSTLELGDSALYLCASSKTTASYEQYFGPGTRLTVT.

The sample holds one count of this clone. The chain carries TRBV28 and TRBJ1-1; D is uncertain. The CDR3 is made up of 13 amino acids. The germline CDR1 and CDR2 sequences are MDHEN and SYDVKM. V lost 5 bases, J lost 2 bases, and 9 bases lay in between. CDR3 region: CASSEEFNTEAFF. CDR3 bases: TGTGCCAGCAGTGAAGAGTTTAACACTGAAGCTTTCTTT. Full variable domain (missing parts from reference TRBV28 and TRBJ1-1): DVKVTQSSRYLVKRTGEKVFLECVQDMDHENMFWYRQDPGLGLRLIYFSYDVKMKEKGDIPEGYSVSREKKERFSLILESASTNQTSMYLCASSEEFNTEAFFGQGTRLTVV.

The chain employs TRBV2 and TRBJ1-2; 7 nucleotides line up with TRBD1. Germline assignment: CDR1 SNHLY and CDR2 FYNNEI. V dropped 6 bases and J dropped 4; count of bases not matched to a gene: 20. This CDR3 spans 18 amino acids. DNA of the CDR3: TGTGCCAGCAGGGGGGACCTTGGACAGGAAGTTTTTGCCTATGGCTACACCTTC. Translation gives CASRGDLGQEVFAYGYTF. The variable domain in full, with the rest retrieved from reference TRBV2 and TRBJ1-2, is EPEVTQTPSHQVTQMGQEVILRCVPISNHLYFYWYRQILGQKVEFLVSFYNNEISEKSEIFDDQFSVERPDGSNFTLKIRSTKLEDSAMYFCASRGDLGQEVFAYGYTFGSGTRLTVV.

The rearrangement uses TRBV6-5 and TRBJ1-1, with 7 bases identical to TRBD1. Germline V CDR1 and CDR2: MNHEY, SVGAGI. This CDR3 has 16 amino acids. V lost 2 bases to trimming and J lost 5 bases; unmatched junction nucleotides: 11. CDR3 DNA sequence: TGTGCCAGCAGTTACCCCCGCGGACAGGTCGGGACTGAAGCTTTCTTT. Translating it yields CASSYPRGQVGTEAFF.

The CDR3 sequence: CASSYPSGGAAGTQYF. CDR3 in DNA: TGTGCCAGCAGCTACCCTAGCGGGGGGGCGGCCGGCACGCAGTATTTT. The genes are TRBV5-4 and TRBJ2-3; 12 nucleotides align to TRBD2. The CDR3 totals 16 residues. The trim removed 3 bases at V and 9 bases at J, leaving 11 bases unmatched. Per germline, CDR1 SGHNT and CDR2 YYREEE (reference sequence).

J is TRBJ2-7 and V is TRBV27, with TRBD2 matching over 7 bases. CDR3 length: 14 residues. The J segment lost 3 bases and the V segment lost 5 bases, leaving 7 bases of the junction unmatched. Germline assignment: CDR1 MNHEY and CDR2 SMNVEV (reference sequence). CDR3 coding DNA: TGTGCCAGCAGTCTGGGCTGGGGGGGCTACGAGCAGTACTTC. Protein: CASSLGWGGYEQYF.

The chain links TRBV3-1 (or the pseudogene TRBV3-2) to TRBJ2-2, with 7 bases that match TRBD2. This CDR3 is built from 17 residues. Germline trimming cut 0 bases from V and 4 bases from J; bases unmatched to any gene: 8. Germline V gene data show CDR1 as LGHDT and CDR2 as YNNKEL (reference sequence). The CDR3 region is CASSQEWEGLSTGELFF. The CDR3 DNA is TGTGCCAGCAGCCAAGAGTGGGAGGGACTGAGCACCGGGGAGCTGTTTTTT.

CDR3 region: CASSLGTGVGTDTQYF. The CDR3, as DNA: TGTGCCAGCAGCTTGGGGACAGGGGTGGGCACAGATACGCAGTATTTT. The gene calls are TRBV5-6 and TRBJ2-3; TRBD1 matches 9 bases. V dropped 0 bases and J dropped 1; count of bases not matched to a gene: 3. The V gene's germline CDR1 is SGHDT and CDR2 YYEEEE. The CDR3 sequence is 16 residues long.

This clone has only a few counts. The chain uses TRBV6-5 and TRBJ1-1; D may be TRBD1 (5 bases). Germline V gene lookup returns CDR1 MNHEY and CDR2 SVGAGI. The CDR3 has 13 residues. V was clipped by 7 bases and J by 0 bases, with 9 bases between them. In nucleotides, the CDR3 is TGTGCCAGCATTCGACAGATGAACACTGAAGCTTTCTTT. Amino acids: CASIRQMNTEAFF.

This clone occurred once. CDR3 in DNA: TGTGCCAGCAGCCAAGGGTGGAGGGACCCCTATAATTCACCCCTCCACTTT. This codes for CASSQGWRDPYNSPLHF. The rearrangement joins TRBV3-1 (or the pseudogene TRBV3-2) to TRBJ1-6; TRBD1 is a possible D gene (5 bases). The germline V gene has CDR1 LGHDT and CDR2 YNNKEL (reference sequence). The V end was cut by 1 base, the J end by 2 bases, with 12 bases between. The CDR3 is made up of 17 amino acids.

The chain uses TRBV11-2 and TRBJ2-7; the D gene is possibly TRBD1 (6 bases). The V end lost 5 bases, the J end lost 2 bases, and 22 bases lay between the germline ends. The CDR3 is 17 amino acids. CDR1 is SGHAT, CDR2 FQNNGV, per germline. CDR3 nucleotide sequence: TGTGCCAGCAGCCCTCGGCTTGGACAGCTCCGAACCTACGAGCAGTACTTC. Residues: CASSPRLGQLRTYEQYF.

This clone was seen once. This chain connects TRBV3-1 (or the pseudogene TRBV3-2) to TRBJ1-6; D gene ambiguous. CDR1 is LGHDT and CDR2 is YNNKEL in the germline V gene (reference sequence). This CDR3 contains 13 residues. V was pared by 4 bases and J by 10 bases, with 11 bases between. DNA for the CDR3: TGTGCCAGCAGCCCGAAAGACAACTCACCCCTCCACTTT. Protein sequence: CASSPKDNSPLHF.

J is TRBJ1-1 and V is TRBV2, with 8 bases identical to TRBD1. The CDR3 runs 16 residues. V dropped 2 bases and J dropped 3; count of bases not matched to a gene: 8. The germline CDR1 and CDR2 sequences are SNHLY and FYNNEI. The CDR3 sequence: CASSEFLGQGDTEAFF. CDR3 DNA sequence: TGTGCCAGCAGTGAATTTCTAGGACAGGGAGACACTGAAGCTTTCTTT.

This chain links TRBV5-1 with TRBJ2-7, with 7 bases fitting TRBD1. CDR3 length equals 15 residues. CDR1 and CDR2 from the germline V gene are SGHRS and YFSETQ. Losses at the gene ends were 0 bases for V and 0 bases for J; bases not matched to a gene: 3. Here the CDR3 reads CASSLGQGGSYEQYF. The CDR3 nucleotides read TGCGCCAGCAGCTTGGGACAGGGTGGCTCCTACGAGCAGTACTTC. Together with reference TRBV5-1 and TRBJ2-7, the CDR3 gives the full variable domain: KAGVTQTPRYLIKTRGQQVTLSCSPISGHRSVSWYQQTPGQGLQFLFEYFSETQRNKGNFPGRFSGRQFSNSRSEMNVSTLELGDSALYLCASSLGQGGSYEQYFGPGTRLTVT.

This chain uses TRBV19 with TRBJ1-5; a possible D gene is TRBD1 (6 bases). The CDR3 has 15 amino acids. Per the germline V gene, CDR1 is LNHDA and CDR2 is SQIVND (reference sequence). Between the trimmed V and J ends, which lost 7 bases and 11 bases, there was a span of 24 bases. The CDR3 bases are TGTGCCAGTAAGATGGGACATTCTGGTTTTTTAGCCCAGCATTTT. This sequence encodes CASKMGHSGFLAQHF.

CDR3 nucleotides: TGTGCCAGCTCACCCCTTAACCCGGGACAGGGGGGCGGTCGAGGCAATCAGCCCCAGCATTTT. Translation gives CASSPLNPGQGGGRGNQPQHF. The V call is TRBV18, the J call TRBJ1-5; 11 nucleotides line up with TRBD1. From germline, CDR1 is KGHSH and CDR2 LQKENI. The junction had 18 bases not matched to a gene; V was cut back by 3 bases and J by 2 bases. There are 21 residues in the CDR3. Using reference TRBV18 and TRBJ1-5 for the parts outside the CDR3, the full variable domain is NAGVMQNPRHLVRRRGQEARLRCSPMKGHSHVYWYRQLPEEGLKFMVYLQKENIIDESGMPKERFSAEFPKEGPSILRIQQVVRGDSAAYFCASSPLNPGQGGGRGNQPQHFGDGTRLSIL.

The chain recombines TRBV11-2 with TRBJ1-2, with 7 bases lining up with TRBD1. This CDR3 has 16 residues. V shed 3 bases, J shed 4 bases, and the junction held 11 bases outside the gene matches. CDR1 and CDR2 (germline): SGHAT, FQNNGV. The CDR3 coding sequence is TGTGCCAGCAGCTTCGCCTCAACAGGGGTCGGCTATGGCTACACCTTC. This sequence encodes CASSFASTGVGYGYTF.

This chain links TRBV6-2 or TRBV6-3 with TRBJ2-7; tentatively, D is TRBD1 (7 bases). CDR1 and CDR2 from the germline V gene are MNHEY and SVGEGT. With 6 bases removed from V and 1 base from J, the gap between germline ends came to 22 bases. This CDR3 spans 17 amino acids. DNA for the CDR3: TGTGCCAGCAGCTTAACGGGCGTCGCGGGACAGTCCTACGAGCAGTACTTC. This translates into CASSLTGVAGQSYEQYF.

This chain uses TRBV3-1 (or the pseudogene TRBV3-2) with TRBJ2-3; the match to TRBD2 covers 8 bases. This CDR3 has 13 residues. Looked up from germline, CDR1 is LGHDT and CDR2 is YNNKEL (reference sequence). V dropped 1 base and J dropped 9; count of bases not matched to a gene: 3. CDR3 protein: CASSQVERGTQYF. CDR3 nucleotide sequence: TGTGCCAGCAGCCAAGTCGAGCGGGGGACGCAGTATTTT.

The gene calls are TRBV29-1 and TRBJ1-4, with 7 bases lining up with TRBD1. The CDR3 runs 13 residues. Germline loops: CDR1 SQVTM, CDR2 ANQGSEA. V was clipped by 6 bases and J by 8 bases; unmatched bases: 9. In nucleotides, the CDR3 is TGCAGCGTGGGCGGGAGCAGGGGGGAAAAACTGTTTTTT. Protein: CSVGGSRGEKLFF.